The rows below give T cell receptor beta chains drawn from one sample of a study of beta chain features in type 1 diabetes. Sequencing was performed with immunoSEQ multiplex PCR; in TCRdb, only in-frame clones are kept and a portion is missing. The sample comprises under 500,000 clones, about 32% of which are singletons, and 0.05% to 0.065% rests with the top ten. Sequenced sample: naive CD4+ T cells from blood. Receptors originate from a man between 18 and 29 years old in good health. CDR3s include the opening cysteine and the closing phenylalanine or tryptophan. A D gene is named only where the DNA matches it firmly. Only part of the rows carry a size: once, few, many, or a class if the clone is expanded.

CDR3: CASSQGGRPYNEQFF
DNA: TGTGCCAGCAGCCAAGGCGGGAGGCCCTACAATGAGCAGTTCTTC
V: TRBV14
J: TRBJ2-1
length: 15
D: TRBD2
size: few

CDR3: CASLRATNYGYTF
DNA: TGTGCCAGCCTCCGGGCTACTAACTATGGCTACACCTTC
V: TRBV28
J: TRBJ1-2
length: 13
D: -
size: few

CDR3: CASRPDGDYGYTF
DNA: TGTGCCAGCAGACCCGACGGTGACTATGGCTACACCTTC
V: TRBV6-5
J: TRBJ1-2
length: 13
D: -
size: -

CDR3: CAISEQQGMGGYTF
DNA: TGTGCCATCAGTGAGCAGCAGGGGATGGGTGGCTACACCTTC
V: TRBV10-3
J: TRBJ1-2
length: 14
D: -
size: -

CDR3: CASNLGDGYSNEQFF
DNA: TGTGCCAGCAACCTAGGGGACGGATATTCAAATGAGCAGTTCTTC
V: TRBV7-2
J: TRBJ2-1
length: 15
D: -
size: -

CDR3: CASSGLVRNEQFF
DNA: TGTGCCAGCAGTGGATTAGTGAGGAATGAGCAGTTCTTC
V: TRBV2
J: TRBJ2-1
length: 13
D: -
size: -

CDR3: CASSLVPNTEAFF
DNA: TGTGCCAGCAGCTTAGTTCCGAACACTGAAGCTTTCTTT
V: TRBV7-3
J: TRBJ1-1
length: 13
D: -
size: few

CDR3: CASSPGLASYEQYF
DNA: TGTGCCAGCAGCCCGGGACTAGCCTCCTACGAGCAGTACTTC
V: TRBV6-5
J: TRBJ2-7
length: 14
D: TRBD2
size: -

CDR3: CASSLVVGQETQYF
DNA: TGTGCCAGCAGCTTAGTAGTGGGCCAAGAGACCCAGTACTTC
V: TRBV11-2
J: TRBJ2-5
length: 14
D: -
size: few

CDR3: CASSQDPGTREQYF
DNA: TGCGCCAGCAGCCAAGATCCAGGAACGCGAGAGCAGTACTTC
V: TRBV4-3
J: TRBJ2-7
length: 14
D: -
size: -

CDR3: CASGPPNGYEAFF
DNA: TGTGCTAGTGGTCCCCCCAATGGGTATGAAGCTTTCTTT
V: TRBV12-5
J: TRBJ1-1
length: 13
D: -
size: few

CDR3: CASSVDVFTDTQYF
DNA: TGTGCCAGCAGCGTAGACGTTTTCACAGATACGCAGTATTTT
V: TRBV9
J: TRBJ2-3
length: 14
D: -
size: few

CDR3: CASSISGATRDEQFF
DNA: TGCGCCAGCAGCATCTCGGGAGCTACCCGGGATGAGCAGTTCTTC
V: TRBV5-1
J: TRBJ2-1
length: 15
D: -
size: -

CDR3: CASSVGQSNEQFF
DNA: TGTGCCAGCAGCGTAGGCCAGTCGAATGAGCAGTTCTTC
V: TRBV9
J: TRBJ2-1
length: 13
D: -
size: few

CDR3: CSVVRDGRSYNEQFF
DNA: TGCAGCGTTGTCAGAGACGGCCGCTCCTACAATGAGCAGTTCTTC
V: TRBV29-1
J: TRBJ2-1
length: 15
D: -
size: -

CDR3: CSVTRQGTWDEQYF
DNA: TGCAGCGTAACACGACAGGGAACTTGGGACGAGCAGTACTTC
V: TRBV29-1
J: TRBJ2-7
length: 14
D: TRBD1
size: few

CDR3: CASSYLAGASYEQYF
DNA: TGTGCCAGCAGTTACCTAGCGGGAGCCTCCTACGAGCAGTACTTC
V: TRBV6-5
J: TRBJ2-7
length: 15
D: TRBD2
size: -

CDR3: CASTLRPGRYGYTF
DNA: TGTGCCAGCACCCTGCGCCCGGGCCGATATGGCTACACCTTC
V: TRBV28
J: TRBJ1-2
length: 14
D: -
size: -

CDR3: CASSEDYNEQFF
DNA: TGTGCCAGCAGTGAAGATTACAATGAGCAGTTCTTC
V: TRBV2
J: TRBJ2-1
length: 12
D: -
size: few

CDR3: CASSSYQRSYEQYF
DNA: TGTGCCAGCAGCTCCTACCAGCGAAGCTACGAGCAGTACTTC
V: TRBV5-4
J: TRBJ2-7
length: 14
D: -
size: -

CDR3: CASSPGGSYEQYF
DNA: TGTGCCAGCAGTCCAGGGGGCTCCTACGAGCAGTACTTC
V: TRBV28
J: TRBJ2-7
length: 13
D: TRBD1
size: -

CDR3: CASSLAGASGRNYNEQFF
DNA: TGTGCCAGCAGCTTAGCGGGGGCTAGCGGGAGGAACTACAATGAGCAGTTCTTC
V: TRBV7-9
J: TRBJ2-1
length: 18
D: TRBD2
size: few

CDR3: CASSFTGMNQPQHF
DNA: TGTGCCAGCAGTTTTACAGGAATGAATCAGCCCCAGCATTTT
V: TRBV6-5
J: TRBJ1-5
length: 14
D: -
size: -

CDR3: CAWSAEPAFKAPDF
DNA: TGTGCCTGGAGTGCTGAACCGGCATTCAAAGCCCCTGACTTC
V: TRBV30
J: TRBJ1-2
length: 14
D: -
size: -

CDR3: CASSQSLGTGKNYGYTF
DNA: TGCGCCAGCAGCCAAAGCTTAGGGACAGGGAAAAACTATGGCTACACCTTC
V: TRBV4-1
J: TRBJ1-2
length: 17
D: TRBD1
size: few

CDR3: CASFPRTTHEQYF
DNA: TGTGCCAGCTTCCCTAGGACAACACACGAGCAGTACTTC
V: TRBV28
J: TRBJ2-7
length: 13
D: -
size: -

CDR3: CASTSHGQGNTEAFF
DNA: TGTGCCAGCACGTCGCACGGTCAGGGGAACACTGAAGCTTTCTTT
V: TRBV28
J: TRBJ1-1
length: 15
D: -
size: few

CDR3: CAWIPEGLAGAYEQYF
DNA: TGTGCCTGGATCCCCGAGGGACTAGCGGGGGCCTACGAGCAGTACTTC
V: TRBV30
J: TRBJ2-7
length: 16
D: TRBD2
size: few

CDR3: CASSLGPKETQYF
DNA: TGTGCCAGCAGCTTGGGGCCGAAAGAGACCCAGTACTTC
V: TRBV5-6
J: TRBJ2-5
length: 13
D: -
size: -

CDR3: CASSLAGTGSEQYF
DNA: TGCGCCAGCAGCTTGGCCGGGACAGGGTCGGAGCAGTACTTC
V: TRBV5-1
J: TRBJ2-7
length: 14
D: TRBD1
size: -

CDR3: CASSARQGADEQYF
DNA: TGTGCCAGCAGCGCCAGACAGGGGGCCGACGAGCAGTACTTC
V: TRBV7-9
J: TRBJ2-7
length: 14
D: TRBD1
size: -

CDR3: CASRGAAQPQHF
DNA: TGTGCCAGCAGAGGGGCCGCTCAGCCCCAGCATTTT
V: TRBV28
J: TRBJ1-5
length: 12
D: -
size: few

CDR3: CAWRDVDYEQYF
DNA: TGTGCCTGGAGGGACGTCGACTACGAGCAGTACTTC
V: TRBV30
J: TRBJ2-7
length: 12
D: -
size: few

CDR3: CASSTGLGAYEQYF
DNA: TGTGCCAGCAGCACGGGACTAGGTGCCTACGAGCAGTACTTC
V: TRBV5-6
J: TRBJ2-7
length: 14
D: TRBD2
size: -

CDR3: CAWSTRVMGELFF
DNA: TGTGCCTGGAGTACCCGTGTGATGGGGGAGCTGTTTTTT
V: TRBV30
J: TRBJ2-2
length: 13
D: -
size: -

CDR3: CSVVRTGGMNTEAFF
DNA: TGCAGCGTTGTTAGGACCGGAGGAATGAACACTGAAGCTTTCTTT
V: TRBV29-1
J: TRBJ1-1
length: 15
D: -
size: -

CDR3: CSVEESGGSYNEQFF
DNA: TGCAGCGTTGAAGAAAGTGGGGGAAGCTACAATGAGCAGTTCTTC
V: TRBV29-1
J: TRBJ2-1
length: 15
D: -
size: -

CDR3: CSVERLAGVGNEQFF
DNA: TGCAGCGTTGAGCGGTTAGCGGGAGTTGGAAATGAGCAGTTCTTC
V: TRBV29-1
J: TRBJ2-1
length: 15
D: TRBD2
size: few

CDR3: CASSLWRTNEKLFF
DNA: TGTGCCAGCAGCCTGTGGCGGACAAACGAAAAACTGTTTTTT
V: TRBV7-8
J: TRBJ1-4
length: 14
D: -
size: few

CDR3: CASSSLVSAEAFF
DNA: TGTGCCAGCAGCTCCCTAGTCTCGGCTGAAGCTTTCTTT
V: TRBV7-9
J: TRBJ1-1
length: 13
D: -
size: -

CDR3: CASRETSGPTDTQYF
DNA: TGTGCCAGCAGGGAGACTAGCGGACCCACAGATACGCAGTATTTT
V: TRBV6-1
J: TRBJ2-3
length: 15
D: TRBD2
size: -

CDR3: CSATIVGTQYF
DNA: TGCAGTGCTACTATAGTTGGGACCCAGTACTTC
V: TRBV20-1
J: TRBJ2-5
length: 11
D: -
size: few

CDR3: CASIGGVRSGANVLTF
DNA: TGTGCCAGCATCGGGGGAGTACGCTCTGGGGCCAACGTCCTGACTTTC
V: TRBV2
J: TRBJ2-6
length: 16
D: -
size: -

CDR3: CASSLVLAAETQYF
DNA: TGTGCCAGCAGCTTAGTGCTAGCAGCAGAGACCCAGTACTTC
V: TRBV11-2
J: TRBJ2-5
length: 14
D: -
size: few

CDR3: CASSEYKGVYYGYTF
DNA: TGTGCCAGCAGTGAATATAAGGGGGTATACTATGGCTACACCTTC
V: TRBV25-1
J: TRBJ1-2
length: 15
D: -
size: -

CDR3: CASSQDPTSGTYEQYF
DNA: TGCGCCAGCAGCCAAGACCCGACTAGCGGGACCTACGAGCAGTACTTC
V: TRBV4-3
J: TRBJ2-7
length: 16
D: TRBD2
size: -

CDR3: CAWSAPMGSSYNEQFF
DNA: TGTGCCTGGAGCGCCCCGATGGGGAGCTCCTACAATGAGCAGTTCTTC
V: TRBV30
J: TRBJ2-1
length: 16
D: -
size: -

CDR3: CASGLATGGFRDWNIQYF
DNA: TGTGCTAGTGGTTTGGCAACAGGGGGATTTAGAGATTGGAACATTCAGTACTTC
V: TRBV12-5
J: TRBJ2-4
length: 18
D: TRBD1
size: few

CDR3: CASSQVAAISGRAKNIQYF
DNA: TGCGCCAGCAGCCAAGTCGCCGCAATTAGCGGCAGAGCCAAAAACATTCAGTACTTC
V: TRBV4-1
J: TRBJ2-4
length: 19
D: -
size: -

CDR3: CASSATGNQPQHF
DNA: TGTGCCAGCAGCGCGACCGGGAATCAGCCCCAGCATTTT
V: TRBV9
J: TRBJ1-5
length: 13
D: -
size: many

CDR3: CASSSLQETQYF
DNA: TGTGCCAGCTCGTCTCTACAAGAGACCCAGTACTTC
V: TRBV18
J: TRBJ2-5
length: 12
D: -
size: -

CDR3: CASESGAGETQYF
DNA: TGTGCCAGCGAGTCAGGGGCCGGGGAGACCCAGTACTTC
V: TRBV2
J: TRBJ2-5
length: 13
D: -
size: few

CDR3: CATRTLLEADTQYF
DNA: TGTGCCACCAGGACACTACTCGAGGCAGATACGCAGTATTTT
V: TRBV10-3
J: TRBJ2-3
length: 14
D: -
size: few

CDR3: CASMPQEVATVEQYF
DNA: TGTGCCAGCATGCCACAGGAGGTAGCTACGGTCGAGCAGTACTTC
V: TRBV5-4
J: TRBJ2-7
length: 15
D: -
size: few